A selection of T cell receptor beta chains follows, all from one sample in a study of cytomegalovirus exposure and HLA in healthy donors. TCRdb keeps only in-frame clones here, not all; method: immunoSEQ multiplex PCR. The table has approximately 110,000 clones, approximately 83% seen once. The sequenced sample was PBMCs. These receptors were taken from a young man in good health and CMV-seronegative. CDR3s include the opening cysteine and the closing phenylalanine or tryptophan. Fields, in order: clone size, J gene, V gene, D gene, CDR3 protein, CDR3 DNA. A D gene is named only where the DNA matches it firmly. Size tells how often a clone was seen (once, few, many) or the class of an expanded clone, and some rows leave it out.

clone size: .; J gene: TRBJ2-7; V gene: TRBV6-6; D gene: TRBD2; CDR3 protein: CASSYLAGESEQYF; CDR3 DNA: TGTGCCAGCAGTTACCTAGCGGGAGAGTCCGAGCAGTACTTC
clone size: .; J gene: TRBJ2-3; V gene: TRBV5-1; D gene: .; CDR3 protein: CASSLEGQTGTQYF; CDR3 DNA: TGCGCCAGCAGCTTGGAGGGACAAACAGGGACGCAGTATTTT
clone size: .; J gene: TRBJ2-7; V gene: TRBV7-2; D gene: .; CDR3 protein: CASSFLQGSTQYF; CDR3 DNA: TGTGCCAGCAGCTTTTTACAGGGCTCCACGCAGTACTTC
clone size: .; J gene: TRBJ2-1; V gene: TRBV5-8; D gene: TRBD2; CDR3 protein: CASSLGGVAGYNEQFF; CDR3 DNA: TGTGCCAGCAGCTTGGGAGGTGTAGCGGGCTACAATGAGCAGTTCTTC
clone size: .; J gene: TRBJ2-3; V gene: TRBV10-1; D gene: .; CDR3 protein: CASSETGSRDTQYF; CDR3 DNA: TGCGCCAGCAGTGAGACTGGCAGCAGGGATACGCAGTATTTT
clone size: .; J gene: TRBJ1-1; V gene: TRBV29-1; D gene: TRBD1; CDR3 protein: CSAGQGATTEAFF; CDR3 DNA: TGCAGCGCCGGCCAGGGGGCAACGACTGAAGCTTTCTTT
clone size: few; J gene: TRBJ2-5; V gene: TRBV11-3; D gene: TRBD2; CDR3 protein: CASSLGLAELQETQYF; CDR3 DNA: TGTGCCAGCAGCTTGGGACTAGCGGAGTTACAAGAGACCCAGTACTTC
clone size: .; J gene: TRBJ2-3; V gene: TRBV5-1; D gene: TRBD1; CDR3 protein: CASQTGSSTDTQYF; CDR3 DNA: TGCGCCAGCCAGACAGGGTCTAGCACAGATACGCAGTATTTT
clone size: .; J gene: TRBJ1-1; V gene: TRBV7-9; D gene: .; CDR3 protein: CASSRLGGRETEAFF; CDR3 DNA: TGTGCCAGCAGCCGATTGGGCGGGAGAGAGACTGAAGCTTTCTTT
clone size: .; J gene: TRBJ1-4; V gene: TRBV19; D gene: .; CDR3 protein: CASRRYRADATNEKLFF; CDR3 DNA: TGTGCCAGTAGAAGGTACAGGGCCGATGCAACTAATGAAAAACTGTTTTTT
clone size: .; J gene: TRBJ1-2; V gene: TRBV6-4; D gene: .; CDR3 protein: CASSDWTADMYGYTF; CDR3 DNA: TGTGCCAGCAGTGACTGGACTGCCGATATGTATGGCTACACCTTC
clone size: .; J gene: TRBJ2-7; V gene: TRBV5-1; D gene: TRBD2; CDR3 protein: CASSRRRGRESSYEQYF; CDR3 DNA: TGCGCCAGCAGCAGGCGACGGGGGAGGGAATCCTCCTACGAGCAGTACTTC
clone size: .; J gene: TRBJ2-3; V gene: TRBV7-9; D gene: .; CDR3 protein: CASSFRGDHTDTQYF; CDR3 DNA: TGTGCCAGCAGCTTCCGCGGGGACCACACAGATACGCAGTATTTT
clone size: .; J gene: TRBJ1-2; V gene: TRBV7-2; D gene: TRBD1; CDR3 protein: CASSLASQGANYGYTF; CDR3 DNA: TGTGCCAGCAGCTTAGCGTCGCAGGGGGCTAACTATGGCTACACCTTC
clone size: .; J gene: TRBJ1-2; V gene: TRBV5-1; D gene: TRBD1; CDR3 protein: CASSFTGDGYTF; CDR3 DNA: TGCGCCAGCAGCTTCACAGGGGATGGCTACACCTTC
clone size: .; J gene: TRBJ2-7; V gene: TRBV7-9; D gene: .; CDR3 protein: CSSSPPPGFTYEQYF; CDR3 DNA: TGTTCCAGCAGCCCTCCTCCGGGATTTACCTACGAGCAGTACTTC
clone size: .; J gene: TRBJ2-7; V gene: TRBV6-4; D gene: .; CDR3 protein: CASSDSRLQRRSSYEQYF; CDR3 DNA: TGTGCCAGCAGTGACAGTCGACTTCAGCGGAGAAGCTCCTACGAGCAGTACTTC
clone size: .; J gene: TRBJ1-1; V gene: TRBV25-1; D gene: TRBD1; CDR3 protein: CASSEGGTGGYNEAFF; CDR3 DNA: TGTGCCAGCAGTGAAGGGGGGACAGGGGGCTATAATGAAGCTTTCTTT
clone size: .; J gene: TRBJ1-1; V gene: TRBV30; D gene: .; CDR3 protein: CAWSRGGWTEAFF; CDR3 DNA: TGTGCCTGGAGTCGGGGGGGCTGGACTGAAGCTTTCTTT
clone size: .; J gene: TRBJ2-7; V gene: TRBV11-3; D gene: TRBD1; CDR3 protein: CASSLERDRNEQYF; CDR3 DNA: TGTGCCAGCAGCTTAGAGCGGGACAGGAACGAGCAGTACTTC
clone size: .; J gene: TRBJ2-7; V gene: TRBV19; D gene: TRBD1; CDR3 protein: CASKDGTGRDEQYF; CDR3 DNA: TGTGCCAGTAAGGACGGGACAGGGAGGGACGAGCAGTACTTC
clone size: .; J gene: TRBJ2-1; V gene: TRBV10-2; D gene: .; CDR3 protein: CASAPSWLNEQFF; CDR3 DNA: TGCGCCAGCGCCCCTAGCTGGCTCAATGAGCAGTTCTTC
clone size: few; J gene: TRBJ1-1; V gene: TRBV5-6; D gene: TRBD1; CDR3 protein: CASSLQGEVTEAFF; CDR3 DNA: TGTGCCAGCAGCTTGCAGGGGGAGGTCACTGAAGCTTTCTTT
clone size: few; J gene: TRBJ2-4; V gene: TRBV18; D gene: .; CDR3 protein: CASSQDRENIQYF; CDR3 DNA: TGTGCCAGCTCACAGGATCGGGAAAACATTCAGTACTTC
clone size: .; J gene: TRBJ1-5; V gene: TRBV11-2; D gene: .; CDR3 protein: CASSPGTSPNQPQHF; CDR3 DNA: TGTGCCAGCAGCCCAGGGACAAGCCCTAATCAGCCCCAGCATTTT
clone size: .; J gene: TRBJ1-5; V gene: TRBV28; D gene: .; CDR3 protein: CASSLPGSNQPQHF; CDR3 DNA: TGTGCCAGCAGTTTACCAGGGAGCAATCAGCCCCAGCATTTT
clone size: few; J gene: TRBJ2-7; V gene: TRBV7-8; D gene: TRBD2; CDR3 protein: CASSLEASGRGEQYF; CDR3 DNA: TGTGCCAGCAGCTTAGAGGCGAGCGGGAGAGGCGAGCAGTACTTC
clone size: few; J gene: TRBJ2-3; V gene: TRBV6-5; D gene: .; CDR3 protein: CASTFRESGTDTQYF; CDR3 DNA: TGTGCCAGCACTTTCCGGGAGTCGGGCACAGATACGCAGTATTTT
clone size: .; J gene: TRBJ2-3; V gene: TRBV5-6; D gene: TRBD1; CDR3 protein: CASSLPQGGTNTQYF; CDR3 DNA: TGTGCCAGCAGCTTGCCGCAAGGGGGCACGAATACGCAGTATTTT
clone size: few; J gene: TRBJ2-2; V gene: TRBV19; D gene: .; CDR3 protein: CASSSGLTGELFF; CDR3 DNA: TGTGCCAGTAGTTCGGGTCTTACCGGGGAGCTGTTTTTT
clone size: .; J gene: TRBJ1-6; V gene: TRBV5-6; D gene: .; CDR3 protein: CASSLLGVLGSPLHF; CDR3 DNA: TGTGCCAGCAGCTTATTAGGGGTCCTCGGGTCACCCCTCCACTTT
clone size: .; J gene: TRBJ2-1; V gene: TRBV5-1; D gene: .; CDR3 protein: CASRFPGVQDNEQFF; CDR3 DNA: TGCGCCAGCAGATTCCCAGGGGTGCAGGACAATGAGCAGTTCTTC
clone size: .; J gene: TRBJ2-2; V gene: TRBV19; D gene: TRBD2; CDR3 protein: CASRPTGLAGVGTGELFF; CDR3 DNA: TGTGCCAGTAGACCGACGGGACTAGCGGGAGTTGGCACCGGGGAGCTGTTTTTT
clone size: .; J gene: TRBJ2-1; V gene: TRBV7-2; D gene: .; CDR3 protein: CASSLQASVRNEQFF; CDR3 DNA: TGTGCCAGCAGCTTACAGGCGTCTGTCAGGAATGAGCAGTTCTTC
clone size: .; J gene: TRBJ1-1; V gene: TRBV11-3; D gene: .; CDR3 protein: CASSPSGNTEAFF; CDR3 DNA: TGTGCCAGCAGCCCCAGCGGGAACACTGAAGCTTTCTTT
clone size: few; J gene: TRBJ1-1; V gene: TRBV10-2; D gene: TRBD1; CDR3 protein: CASSQGTGNMNTEAFF; CDR3 DNA: TGCGCCAGCAGCCAAGGGACAGGGAATATGAACACTGAAGCTTTCTTT
clone size: .; J gene: TRBJ2-1; V gene: TRBV5-1; D gene: TRBD2; CDR3 protein: CASSFAGGSYNEQFF; CDR3 DNA: TGCGCCAGCAGCTTTGCGGGGGGCTCCTACAATGAGCAGTTCTTC
clone size: .; J gene: TRBJ2-5; V gene: TRBV10-2; D gene: TRBD2; CDR3 protein: CASRTSGSKTQYF; CDR3 DNA: TGCGCCAGCAGGACTAGCGGGAGTAAGACCCAGTACTTC
clone size: .; J gene: TRBJ2-3; V gene: TRBV18; D gene: .; CDR3 protein: CASSPPSWDTQYF; CDR3 DNA: TGTGCCAGCTCACCACCCAGTTGGGATACGCAGTATTTT
clone size: .; J gene: TRBJ2-1; V gene: TRBV4-2; D gene: TRBD1; CDR3 protein: CASSQGLDRGYNEQFF; CDR3 DNA: TGTGCCAGCAGCCAAGGGTTGGACAGGGGCTACAATGAGCAGTTCTTC
clone size: .; J gene: TRBJ2-1; V gene: TRBV29-1; D gene: .; CDR3 protein: CSVEFVGSAGDEQFF; CDR3 DNA: TGCAGCGTTGAATTTGTCGGGAGTGCAGGCGATGAGCAGTTCTTC
clone size: .; J gene: TRBJ2-7; V gene: TRBV11-2; D gene: TRBD1; CDR3 protein: CASSGLRDRGYEQYF; CDR3 DNA: TGTGCCAGCAGCGGGTTGAGGGACAGGGGATACGAGCAGTACTTC
clone size: .; J gene: TRBJ2-7; V gene: TRBV4-3; D gene: .; CDR3 protein: CASSQGYRTYEQYF; CDR3 DNA: TGCGCCAGCAGCCAAGGGTACAGAACCTACGAGCAGTACTTC
clone size: .; J gene: TRBJ2-5; V gene: TRBV15; D gene: .; CDR3 protein: CATSYARHEETQYF; CDR3 DNA: TGTGCCACCAGCTATGCGCGCCATGAAGAGACCCAGTACTTC
clone size: .; J gene: TRBJ2-1; V gene: TRBV9; D gene: TRBD2; CDR3 protein: CASSFLPFRLAGEQSSYNEQFF; CDR3 DNA: TGTGCCAGCAGCTTCCTTCCTTTTCGACTAGCGGGAGAACAGAGCTCCTACAATGAGCAGTTCTTC